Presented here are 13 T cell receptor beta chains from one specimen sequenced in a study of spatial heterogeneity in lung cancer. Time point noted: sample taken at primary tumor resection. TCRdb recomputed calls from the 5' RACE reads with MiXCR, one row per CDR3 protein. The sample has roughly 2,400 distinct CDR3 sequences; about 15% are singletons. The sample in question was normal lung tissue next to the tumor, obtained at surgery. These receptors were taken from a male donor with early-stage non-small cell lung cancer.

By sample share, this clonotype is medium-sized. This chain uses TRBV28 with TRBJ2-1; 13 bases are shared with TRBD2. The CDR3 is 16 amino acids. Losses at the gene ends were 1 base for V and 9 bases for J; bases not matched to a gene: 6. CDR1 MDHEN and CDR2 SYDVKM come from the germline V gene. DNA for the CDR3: TGTGCCAGCAGTTTATCTGGGACTAGCGGGAAAACTGAGCAGTTCTTC. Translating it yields CASSLSGTSGKTEQFF.

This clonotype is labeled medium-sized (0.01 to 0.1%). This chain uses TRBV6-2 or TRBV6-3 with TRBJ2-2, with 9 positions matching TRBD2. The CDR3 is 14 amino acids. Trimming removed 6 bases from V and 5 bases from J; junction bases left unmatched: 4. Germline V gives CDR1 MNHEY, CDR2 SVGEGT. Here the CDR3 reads CASREAGGTGELFF. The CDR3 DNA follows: TGTGCCAGCAGAGAAGCGGGAGGAACCGGGGAGCTGTTTTTT.

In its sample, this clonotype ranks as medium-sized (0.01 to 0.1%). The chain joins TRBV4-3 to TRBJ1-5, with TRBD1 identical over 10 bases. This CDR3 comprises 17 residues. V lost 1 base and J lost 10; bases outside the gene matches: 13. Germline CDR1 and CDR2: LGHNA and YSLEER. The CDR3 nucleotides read TGCGCCAGCAGCCAAGGTCTGGACAGGGGGACCAATCGACCCCAGCATTTT. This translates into CASSQGLDRGTNRPQHF.

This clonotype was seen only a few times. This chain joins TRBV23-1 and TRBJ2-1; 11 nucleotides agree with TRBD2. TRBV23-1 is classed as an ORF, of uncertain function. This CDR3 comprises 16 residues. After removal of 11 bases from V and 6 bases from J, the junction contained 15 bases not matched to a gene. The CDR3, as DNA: TGCGCCCGAAGGCGACTAGCGGGAAACCCCTCCAATGAGCAGTTCTTC. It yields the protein CARRRLAGNPSNEQFF.

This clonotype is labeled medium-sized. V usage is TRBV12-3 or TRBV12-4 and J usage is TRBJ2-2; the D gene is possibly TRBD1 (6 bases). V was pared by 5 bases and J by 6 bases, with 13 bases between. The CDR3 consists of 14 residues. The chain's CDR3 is CASSQGPGSGELFF. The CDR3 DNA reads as TGTGCCAGCAGTCAGGGGCCGGGGTCCGGGGAGCTGTTTTTT.

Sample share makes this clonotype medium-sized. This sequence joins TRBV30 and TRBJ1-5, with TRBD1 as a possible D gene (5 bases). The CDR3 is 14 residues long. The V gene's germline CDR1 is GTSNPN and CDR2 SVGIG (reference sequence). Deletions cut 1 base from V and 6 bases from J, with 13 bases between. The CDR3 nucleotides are TGTGCCTGGAGTGATTTGGGGGGGAGTCAGCCCCAGCATTTT. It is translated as CAWSDLGGSQPQHF.

This chain's CDR3 is CASSQERGAPYEQYF. CDR3 DNA: TGTGCCAGCAGCCAAGAACGAGGGGCCCCCTACGAGCAGTACTTC. This chain uses TRBV3-1 with TRBJ2-7; either TRBD1 or TRBD2 may fit D (5 bases each). The V end lost 0 bases, the J end lost 2 bases, and 11 bases lay between the germline ends. CDR1 and CDR2 from the germline V gene are LGHDT and YNNKEL (reference sequence). This CDR3 comprises 15 residues.

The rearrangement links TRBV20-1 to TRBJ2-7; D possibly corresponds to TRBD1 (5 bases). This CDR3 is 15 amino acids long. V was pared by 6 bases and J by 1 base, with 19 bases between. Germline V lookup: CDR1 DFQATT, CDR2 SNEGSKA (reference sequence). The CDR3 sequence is CSARRGQGSSYEQYF. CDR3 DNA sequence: TGCAGTGCCCGGCGTGGGCAGGGATCGTCCTACGAGCAGTACTTC.

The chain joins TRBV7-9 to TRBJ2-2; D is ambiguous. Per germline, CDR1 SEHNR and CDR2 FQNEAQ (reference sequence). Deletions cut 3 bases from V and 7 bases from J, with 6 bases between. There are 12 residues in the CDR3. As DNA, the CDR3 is TGTGCCAGCAGCTTGGGTCACGGGGAGCTGTTTTTT. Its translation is CASSLGHGELFF.

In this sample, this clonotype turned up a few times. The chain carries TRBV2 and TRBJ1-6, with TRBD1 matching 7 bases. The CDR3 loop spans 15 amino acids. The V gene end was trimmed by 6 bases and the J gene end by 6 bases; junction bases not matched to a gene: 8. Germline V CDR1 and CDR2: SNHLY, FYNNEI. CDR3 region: CASRERGHGNSPLHF. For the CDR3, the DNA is TGTGCCAGCAGGGAAAGGGGGCATGGTAATTCACCCCTCCACTTT.

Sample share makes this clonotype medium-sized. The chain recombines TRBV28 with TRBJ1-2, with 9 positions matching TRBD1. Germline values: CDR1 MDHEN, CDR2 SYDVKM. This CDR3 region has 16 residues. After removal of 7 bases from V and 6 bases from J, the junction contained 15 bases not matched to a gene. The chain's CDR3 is CASTTLSRTGGDGYTF. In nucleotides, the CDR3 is TGTGCCAGCACAACACTTAGCCGAACAGGGGGCGATGGCTACACCTTC.

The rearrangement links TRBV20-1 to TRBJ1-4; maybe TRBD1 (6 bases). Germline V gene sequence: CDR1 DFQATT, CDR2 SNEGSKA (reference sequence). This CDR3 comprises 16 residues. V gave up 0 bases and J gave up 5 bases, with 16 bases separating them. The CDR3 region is CSARDNRARGNEKLFF. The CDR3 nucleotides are TGCAGTGCTAGAGATAATAGGGCCAGGGGAAATGAAAAACTGTTTTTT.

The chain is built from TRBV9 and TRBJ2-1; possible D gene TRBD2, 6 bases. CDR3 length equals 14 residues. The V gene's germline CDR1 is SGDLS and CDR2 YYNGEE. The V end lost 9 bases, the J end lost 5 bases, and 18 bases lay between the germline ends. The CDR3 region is CATQGDSKHNEQFF. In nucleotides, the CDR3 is TGTGCCACTCAAGGGGACTCCAAGCACAATGAGCAGTTCTTC.